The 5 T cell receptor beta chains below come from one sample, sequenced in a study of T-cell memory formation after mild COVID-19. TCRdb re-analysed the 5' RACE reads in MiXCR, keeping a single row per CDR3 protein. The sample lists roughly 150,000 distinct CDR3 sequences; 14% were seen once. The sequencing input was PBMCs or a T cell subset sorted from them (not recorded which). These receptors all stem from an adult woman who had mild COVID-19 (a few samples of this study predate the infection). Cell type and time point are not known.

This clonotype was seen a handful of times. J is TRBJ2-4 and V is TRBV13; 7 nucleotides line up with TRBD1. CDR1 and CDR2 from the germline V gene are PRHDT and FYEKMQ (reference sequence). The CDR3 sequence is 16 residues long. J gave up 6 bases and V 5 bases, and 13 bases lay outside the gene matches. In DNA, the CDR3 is TGTGCCAGCAGCGGCACACGGGGACAGTTGGGAAACATTCAGTACTTC. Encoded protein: CASSGTRGQLGNIQYF.

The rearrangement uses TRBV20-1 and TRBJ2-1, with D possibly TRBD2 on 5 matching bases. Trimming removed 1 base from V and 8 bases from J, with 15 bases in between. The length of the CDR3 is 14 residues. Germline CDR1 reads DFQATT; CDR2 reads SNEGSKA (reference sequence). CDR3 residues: CSARVSLARYEQFF. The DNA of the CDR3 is TGCAGTGCTAGAGTGAGTCTAGCCCGGTATGAGCAGTTCTTC.

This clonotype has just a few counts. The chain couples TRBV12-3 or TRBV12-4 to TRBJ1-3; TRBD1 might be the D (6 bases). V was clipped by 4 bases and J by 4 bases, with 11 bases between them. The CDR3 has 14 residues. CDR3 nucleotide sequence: TGTGCCAGCAGTTACAGGGCCTCGGGAAACACCATATATTTT. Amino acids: CASSYRASGNTIYF.

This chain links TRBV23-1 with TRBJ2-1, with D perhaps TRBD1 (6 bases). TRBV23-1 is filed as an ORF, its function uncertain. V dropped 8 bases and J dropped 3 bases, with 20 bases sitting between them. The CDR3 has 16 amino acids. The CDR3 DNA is TGCGCCAGCGTATACTACAGGGTTCCTTGCTACAATGAGCAGTTCTTC. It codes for CASVYYRVPCYNEQFF.

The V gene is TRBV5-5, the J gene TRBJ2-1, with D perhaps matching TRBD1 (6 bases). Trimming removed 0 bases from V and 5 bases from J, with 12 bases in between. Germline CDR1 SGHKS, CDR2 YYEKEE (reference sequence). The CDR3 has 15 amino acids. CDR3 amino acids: CASSLAETGNNEQFF. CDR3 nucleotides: TGTGCCAGCAGCTTGGCGGAAACAGGGAACAATGAGCAGTTCTTC.